These 18 T cell receptor beta chains came from one sample sequenced in a study of cytomegalovirus exposure and HLA in healthy donors. PCR used 60 Vbeta primers and 13 Jbeta primers. The repertoire was sequenced with immunoSEQ multiplex PCR; TCRdb's copy has only in-frame clones and lacks some. This sample has around 140,000 clones, with about 76% found just once. Source material: PBMCs. These receptors all stem from a woman aged 40 to 50 in good health and CMV-seronegative.

V gene TRBV5-1 combines with J gene TRBJ1-4, with 7 bases fitting TRBD1. Germline loops: CDR1 SGHRS, CDR2 YFSETQ. The CDR3 has 14 residues. The V gene end was trimmed by 4 bases and the J gene end by 8 bases; junction bases not matched to a gene: 8. The CDR3 loop is CASSPDRAFEKLFF. CDR3 DNA: TGCGCCAGCAGCCCCGACAGGGCGTTCGAAAAACTGTTTTTT.

This chain joins TRBV29-1 and TRBJ1-2; D uncertain. The CDR3 totals 13 residues. Between the trimmed V and J ends, which lost 6 bases and 3 bases, there was a span of 14 bases. CDR1 is SQVTM and CDR2 is ANQGSEA in the germline V gene. The CDR3, as DNA: TGCAGCGTCTACAGCTCCTCTTACTATGGCTACACCTTC. Its translation: CSVYSSSYYGYTF.

The chain couples TRBV6-5 to TRBJ1-5; D uncertain. CDR1 and CDR2 from the germline V gene are MNHEY and SVGAGI. V was shortened by 0 bases and J by 6 bases, with 12 bases between the two germline ends. This CDR3 has 15 amino acids. This CDR3 reads CASSYSGRERQPQHF. CDR3 coding DNA: TGTGCCAGCAGTTACTCTGGGCGAGAACGTCAGCCCCAGCATTTT.

V is TRBV7-8 and J is TRBJ1-4; D is unclear. Germline CDR1 and CDR2: SGHVS and FQNEAQ. The ends were cut back, 2 bases at V and 3 bases at J, with 13 bases in the middle. This CDR3 has 16 residues. CDR3 bases: TGTGCCAGCAGCTTAAGGCCCCGAGCGGCTAATGAAAAACTGTTTTTT. This gives the protein CASSLRPRAANEKLFF.

The chain links TRBV27 to TRBJ1-1; TRBD1 agrees at 7 bases. The V gene end was trimmed by 6 bases and the J gene end by 1 base; junction bases not matched to a gene: 8. The CDR3 covers 15 residues. Germline CDR1 reads MNHEY; CDR2 reads SMNVEV (reference sequence). The CDR3 DNA sequence: TGTGCCAGCAGCCAGAAGGGGGCGGGGAACACTGAAGCTTTCTTT. This sequence encodes CASSQKGAGNTEAFF.

For this clone: Within the sample, other DNA sequences also encode this same CDR3. The CDR3 region is CASSLGRGGYTF. CDR3 bases: TGTGCCAGCAGTTTAGGACGGGGGGGCTACACCTTC. V gene TRBV28 combines with J gene TRBJ1-2, with D possibly being TRBD1 (5 bases). Germline-derived CDR1 and CDR2 are MDHEN and SYDVKM. Between the trimmed V and J ends, which lost 2 bases and 8 bases, there was a span of 9 bases. There are 12 residues in the CDR3.

This clone has just a few counts. The rearrangement joins TRBV7-2 to TRBJ1-2; maybe TRBD1 (6 bases). The CDR3 totals 14 residues. CDR1 SGHTA and CDR2 FQGNSA come from the germline V gene. V dropped 5 bases and J dropped 4 bases, with 14 bases sitting between them. The CDR3 DNA reads as TGTGCCAGCAGCAAGAGCACAGGGACCTATGGCTACACCTTC. It yields the protein CASSKSTGTYGYTF.

V usage is TRBV19 and J usage is TRBJ2-5; 9 nucleotides match TRBD2. Trimming at V came to 3 bases and at J to 0 bases, leaving 5 bases not matched to a gene. The length of the CDR3 is 16 residues. CDR1 and CDR2 (germline): LNHDA, SQIVND (reference sequence). CDR3 residues: CASSIRSGGNQETQYF. The CDR3 DNA reads as TGTGCCAGTAGTATTCGGAGCGGGGGGAACCAAGAGACCCAGTACTTC.

This chain uses TRBV29-1 with TRBJ1-1, with 7 bases aligning to TRBD1. This CDR3 region has 13 residues. The germline V gene has CDR1 SQVTM and CDR2 ANQGSEA. Germline trimming cut 5 bases from V and 0 bases from J; bases unmatched to any gene: 3. The CDR3 reads CSVSTGVNTEAFF. DNA for the CDR3: TGCAGCGTTTCCACAGGGGTGAACACTGAAGCTTTCTTT.

V and J are TRBV2 and TRBJ2-2; possibly TRBD1 for D (5 bases). The CDR3 runs to 15 residues. Trimming left V 6 bases short and J 0 bases short, with 11 bases between. CDR1 is SNHLY, CDR2 FYNNEI, per germline. The CDR3 protein is CASRPTDANTGELFF. The CDR3 nucleotides are TGTGCCAGCAGGCCGACAGACGCGAACACCGGGGAGCTGTTTTTT.

This chain uses TRBV10-3 with TRBJ1-4, with TRBD1 identical over 8 bases. Germline CDR1 ENHRY, CDR2 SYGVKD. The CDR3 is made up of 15 amino acids. V trimming: 5 bases; J trimming: 8 bases; junction bases outside the gene matches: 10. This CDR3 is CAISSTGGLGEKLFF. The CDR3 bases are TGTGCCATCAGTTCAACAGGGGGTTTAGGGGAAAAACTGTTTTTT.

The chain uses TRBV7-2 and TRBJ1-2, with D hard to call. V was trimmed by 5 bases and J by 4 bases, leaving 17 bases between them. The germline V gene encodes CDR1 SGHTA and CDR2 FQGNSA. This CDR3 is 15 amino acids long. The CDR3 DNA follows: TGTGCCAGCAGCGCGTCCGGTCTCGGAGTCTATGGCTACACCTTC. This codes for CASSASGLGVYGYTF.

This clone was observed once. The chain recombines TRBV15 with TRBJ1-1; no clear D gene. Trimming stripped 1 base from V and 4 bases from J, with 10 bases between. The CDR3 contains 14 residues. The V gene's germline CDR1 is LNHNV and CDR2 YYDKDF (reference sequence). The CDR3 is CATSRGSAGTEAFF. CDR3 DNA sequence: TGTGCCACCAGCAGAGGATCCGCGGGCACTGAAGCTTTCTTT. The full variable domain, rest sourced from reference TRBV15 and TRBJ1-1, is DAMVIQNPRYQVTQFGKPVTLSCSQTLNHNVMYWYQQKSSQAPKLLFHYYDKDFNNEADTPDNFQSRRPNTSFCFLDIRSPGLGDTAMYLCATSRGSAGTEAFFGQGTRLTVV.

The sample holds one count of this clone. The chain employs TRBV5-1 and TRBJ1-1; TRBD1 is a possible D gene (5 bases). Trimming removed 4 bases from V and 2 bases from J, with 12 bases in between. The CDR3 loop spans 14 amino acids. Germline CDR1 and CDR2: SGHRS and YFSETQ. CDR3 DNA: TGCGCCAGCAGCCGAACCGGGACTAACACTGAAGCTTTCTTT. Amino acid sequence: CASSRTGTNTEAFF.

V and J are TRBV6-1 and TRBJ2-5, with 9 bases that match TRBD1. The DNA matches TRBJ2-7 better at its end, which makes the J call doubtful. Per germline, CDR1 MNHNS and CDR2 SASEGT. The CDR3 sequence is 15 residues long. The CDR3 coding sequence is TGTGCCAGTATCGGGTACCTCGGGACAGGGCTCGAGCAGTACTTC. Translating gives CASIGYLGTGLEQYF.

V gene TRBV6-5 combines with J gene TRBJ2-7; 7 positions match TRBD1. Trimming took 6 bases from V and 6 from J; bases not matched to a gene: 8. The CDR3 consists of 13 residues. CDR1 and CDR2 from the germline V gene are MNHEY and SVGAGI. The CDR3 loop reads CASSWDRESEQYF. DNA of the CDR3: TGTGCCAGCAGCTGGGACAGAGAAAGCGAGCAGTACTTC.

The chain couples TRBV6-6 to TRBJ2-7; 9 nucleotides match TRBD2. The CDR3 is 13 residues long. The J segment lost 5 bases and the V segment lost 10 bases, leaving 9 bases of the junction unmatched. Germline-derived CDR1 and CDR2 are MNHNY and SVGAGI (reference sequence). The CDR3 sequence: CATMRGGIDEQYF. Written as DNA, the CDR3 is TGTGCCACGATGCGGGGGGGCATCGACGAGCAGTACTTC.

The chain links TRBV7-9 to TRBJ1-5; 7 bases fit TRBD1. V lost 4 bases to trimming and J lost 6 bases; unmatched junction nucleotides: 9. Germline CDR1 SEHNR, CDR2 FQNEAQ (reference sequence). CDR3 size: 15 residues. CDR3 sequence reads: CASSSSDRRSQPQHF. The CDR3 region has the DNA TGTGCCAGCAGCTCATCGGACAGGCGGAGTCAGCCCCAGCATTTT.